The rows below give T cell receptor beta chains drawn from one sample of a study of blood T cell repertoires in COVID-19. Assay used: immunoSEQ multiplex PCR; TCRdb lists only in-frame clones, some missing. Of a few hundred thousand clones detected, around 91% appear once; the ten largest clones hold 4% to 5.5%. Sequencing was performed on PBMCs or T cells enriched from blood (not recorded which). These receptors were obtained from a woman aged 18-30 years with acute COVID-19. The CDR3 runs from the conserved cysteine through the conserved F or W. The order of the fields is clone size, V gene, J gene, D gene, CDR3 protein, CDR3 DNA. D genes are given only for firm matches. Only some rows state a clone size, as once, few, many or a class for expanded clones.

>NA|TRBV10-2|TRBJ2-1|TRBD1
CAIMPGQGANEQFF
TGCGCCATCATGCCGGGACAGGGGGCAAATGAGCAGTTCTTC
>NA|TRBV5-5|TRBJ1-3|TRBD1
CASSLDRGSGNTIYF
TGTGCCAGCAGCCTCGACAGGGGGTCTGGAAACACCATATATTTT
>once|TRBV19|TRBJ1-5|TRBD1
CASTPRGDLAGGNQPQHF
TGTGCCAGTACCCCTAGGGGCGATTTGGCAGGGGGTAATCAGCCCCAGCATTTT
>NA|TRBV6-2/TRBV6-3|TRBJ2-7|TRBD1
CASSPDRGREQYF
TGTGCCAGCAGCCCCGACAGGGGGCGTGAGCAGTACTTC
>NA|TRBV6-1|TRBJ2-6|TRBD1
CASSVPTGGSGANVLTF
TGTGCCAGCAGTGTTCCGACAGGGGGCTCTGGGGCCAACGTCCTGACTTTC
>NA|TRBV2|TRBJ1-2|TRBD1
CASVPLGGQGNGYTF
TGTGCCAGCGTTCCCCTGGGGGGACAGGGCAATGGCTACACCTTC
>NA|TRBV7-2|TRBJ2-3|NA
CASSSRDFTDTQYF
TGTGCCAGCAGCTCCCGGGACTTCACAGATACGCAGTATTTT
>NA|TRBV28|TRBJ1-1|NA
CASSLELQGTNTEAFF
TGTGCCAGCAGTCTTGAGCTACAGGGAACGAACACTGAAGCTTTCTTT
>few|TRBV2|TRBJ1-6|TRBD1
CASSDRQGSNSPLHF
TGTGCCAGCAGTGACCGACAGGGGAGTAATTCACCCCTCCACTTT
>NA|TRBV9|TRBJ2-5|NA
CASSVEAGGETQYF
TGTGCCAGCAGCGTAGAGGCCGGGGGAGAGACCCAGTACTTC
>NA|TRBV6-5|TRBJ1-5|NA
CASTRGDEPQHF
TGTGCCAGCACCAGGGGAGATGAGCCCCAGCATTTT
>NA|TRBV25-1|TRBJ1-6|TRBD1
CASSTGAGNSPLHF
TGTGCCAGCAGTACAGGGGCTGGGAATTCACCCCTCCACTTT
>few|TRBV18|TRBJ2-1|TRBD2
CASSPAAGGGLNEQFF
TGTGCCAGCTCACCGGCCGCGGGGGGCGGGTTGAATGAGCAGTTCTTC
>NA|TRBV10-3|TRBJ1-5|TRBD1
CAISESTGQGNQPQHF
TGTGCCATCAGTGAGTCGACAGGACAGGGAAATCAGCCCCAGCATTTT
>NA|TRBV28|TRBJ1-2|TRBD1
CASNSQGARVYGYTF
TGTGCCAGCAATTCACAGGGGGCAAGGGTCTATGGCTACACCTTC
>NA|TRBV5-1|TRBJ2-1|NA
CASRNEGEQFF
TGCGCCAGCAGAAACGAGGGTGAGCAGTTCTTC
>few|TRBV5-1|TRBJ1-6|TRBD1
CASFPGTGNSPLHF
TGCGCCAGCTTCCCCGGGACAGGGAATTCACCCCTCCACTTT
>NA|TRBV11-2|TRBJ2-7|TRBD2
CASSLIPRAGSYEQYF
TGTGCCAGCAGCTTGATACCTAGAGCGGGGTCCTACGAGCAGTACTTC
>NA|TRBV5-6|TRBJ2-1|TRBD1
CASSLRTGGANEQFF
TGTGCCAGCAGCCTAAGGACAGGGGGGGCTAATGAGCAGTTCTTC
>NA|TRBV28|TRBJ2-1|TRBD1
CASSLTGEYNEQFF
TGTGCCAGCAGCCTAACAGGGGAGTACAATGAGCAGTTCTTC
>NA|TRBV2|TRBJ2-3|NA
CASIRTPGSTDTQYF
TGTGCCAGCATTCGAACCCCGGGTAGCACAGATACGCAGTATTTT
>NA|TRBV1|TRBJ2-5|NA
CTSSLGLAGVRETQYF
TGCACCAGCAGCCTCGGACTAGCGGGAGTTCGAGAGACCCAGTACTTC
>NA|TRBV12-3/TRBV12-4|TRBJ1-6|NA
CASRPDSPPLHF
TGTGCCAGCAGACCTGACTCACCACCCCTCCACTTT
>few|TRBV3-1/TRBV3-2|TRBJ2-3|NA
CASSRAERTDTQYF
TGTGCCAGCAGTCGCGCGGAGAGGACAGATACGCAGTATTTT
>few|TRBV27|TRBJ1-1|NA
CASSYPDRPTGAALGAFF
TGTGCCAGCAGTTACCCTGACAGGCCCACAGGTGCAGCCCTCGGAGCTTTCTTT
>NA|TRBV27|TRBJ2-7|NA
CASSLSLGRVSYEQYF
TGTGCCAGCAGTTTATCACTGGGCAGGGTGTCCTACGAGCAGTACTTC
>NA|TRBV25-1|TRBJ1-1|TRBD1
CASSENRRTGGTEAFF
TGTGCCAGCAGTGAAAATAGGAGGACAGGGGGCACTGAAGCTTTCTTT
>NA|TRBV4-2|TRBJ2-7|TRBD1
CASSQGRGTAYEQYF
TGTGCCAGCAGCCAAGGGCGTGGGACAGCCTACGAGCAGTACTTC
>NA|TRBV28|TRBJ2-3|TRBD2
CASSSAGITDTQYF
TGTGCCAGCAGTTCAGCGGGAATCACAGATACGCAGTATTTT
>NA|TRBV24-1|TRBJ2-5|TRBD1
CATSDWDREGLETQYF
TGTGCCACCAGTGATTGGGACAGGGAGGGTTTGGAGACCCAGTACTTC